The 9 T cell receptor beta chains in this list originate from one sample, sequenced in a study of cytomegalovirus exposure and HLA in healthy donors. PCR employed 60 Vbeta and 13 Jbeta primers. The data were produced by immunoSEQ multiplex PCR, yet TCRdb's version contains in-frame clones alone and is incomplete. Seen here are about 83,000 clones, approximately 75% observed once, and the top ten hold 4% to 4.5%. Sequencing was carried out using PBMCs. The receptors come from a man aged 60 to 75 in good health and CMV-seronegative.

The chain uses TRBV27 and TRBJ2-1, with 8 positions matching TRBD1. Germline CDR1 reads MNHEY; CDR2 reads SMNVEV (reference sequence). This CDR3 region has 15 residues. Germline trimming cut 5 bases from V and 2 bases from J; bases unmatched to any gene: 5. In nucleotides, the CDR3 is TGTGCCAGCAGTAGACAGGGGATCGCCTACAATGAGCAGTTCTTC. The encoded protein is CASSRQGIAYNEQFF.

The chain uses TRBV25-1 and TRBJ2-1; weak D call: TRBD1 (5 bases). Trimming shortened V by 4 bases and J by 3 bases, and 19 bases separated the two germline ends. The CDR3 sequence is 17 residues long. CDR1 MGHDK and CDR2 SYGVNS come from the germline V gene. CDR3 bases: TGTGCCAGCAGTGCCCTCGTCGGCAGGGTTCACTACAATGAGCAGTTCTTC. Translating it yields CASSALVGRVHYNEQFF.

A note on this clone: The junction departs from germline at one end; a sequencing error may be responsible. The chain has TRBV5-6 and TRBJ1-1; D possibly corresponds to TRBD1 (5 bases). Germline V gene lookup returns CDR1 SGHDT and CDR2 YYEEEE. This CDR3 has 18 residues. For the CDR3, the DNA is TGTGTCAGCAGCTTGTCAGGGCCGCTACTTACCCCAAACACTGAAGCTTTCTTT. Its protein is CVSSLSGPLLTPNTEAFF.

The J gene is TRBJ2-2, the V gene TRBV6-7; 8 bases fit TRBD2. TRBV6-7 is identified as an open reading frame with a role that is uncertain. The CDR3 loop spans 16 amino acids. Unmatched junction bases numbered 6, after V lost 0 bases and J lost 6 bases. The CDR3: CASSYSFERGSGELFF. DNA for the CDR3: TGTGCCAGCAGTTACTCCTTCGAGCGGGGGTCCGGGGAGCTGTTTTTT.

This clone has only one observation. CDR3 residues: CASSLSGGDSYEQYF. The DNA for the CDR3 is TGTGCCAGCAGCTTGAGCGGGGGGGATTCCTACGAGCAGTACTTC. This chain connects TRBV11-3 to TRBJ2-7, with 10 bases that match TRBD2. CDR3 size: 15 residues. Per germline, CDR1 SGHNT and CDR2 YENEEA. With 3 bases clipped from V and 1 base from J, the junction kept 3 bases outside the gene matches.

This clone was recorded once. This sequence joins TRBV19 and TRBJ2-1; TRBD2 is a possible D gene (5 bases). The CDR3 is made up of 10 amino acids. The germline V gene has CDR1 LNHDA and CDR2 SQIVND (reference sequence). Deletions cut 9 bases from V and 8 bases from J, with 8 bases between. CDR3 DNA: TGTGCCAGCGCGGGTCATGAGCAGTTCTTC. Protein product: CASAGHEQFF.

The chain couples TRBV7-9 to TRBJ1-3; 10 bases agree with TRBD1. CDR1 and CDR2 from the germline V gene are SEHNR and FQNEAQ (reference sequence). V shed 4 bases and J 0 bases; nucleotides not matched to a gene: 12. The CDR3 sequence is 19 residues long. The CDR3 spells CASSSPGQGTPYSGNTIYF. In DNA form, the CDR3 reads TGTGCCAGCAGCTCCCCGGGACAGGGGACCCCCTACTCTGGAAACACCATATATTTT. The whole variable domain, remainder taken from reference TRBV7-9 and TRBJ1-3, is DTGVSQNPRHKITKRGQNVTFRCDPISEHNRLYWYRQTLGQGPEFLTYFQNEAQLEKSRLLSDRFSAERPKGSFSTLEIQRTEQGDSAMYLCASSSPGQGTPYSGNTIYFGEGSWLTVV.

CDR3 amino acids: CASSLDLFPGGRETQYF. CDR3 coding DNA: TGCGCCAGCAGCTTGGACTTATTCCCAGGGGGAAGGGAGACCCAGTACTTC. The chain links TRBV5-1 to TRBJ2-5, with TRBD1 matching 7 bases. The germline CDR1 and CDR2 sequences are SGHRS and YFSETQ. The V and J ends lost 0 bases and 5 bases, in that order; junction bases with no gene match: 13. CDR3 length equals 17 residues.

The J gene is TRBJ2-7, the V gene TRBV5-4; 8 bases match TRBD2. The CDR3 loop spans 14 amino acids. Germline trimming cut 4 bases from V and 4 bases from J; bases unmatched to any gene: 7. Germline assignment: CDR1 SGHNT and CDR2 YYREEE (reference sequence). The CDR3 here is CASSPSGGLYEQYF. The CDR3 coding sequence is TGTGCCAGCAGCCCGAGCGGGGGCTTATACGAGCAGTACTTC.